Shown below are 24 T cell receptor beta chains from a single sample sequenced in a study of shared clonotypes between healthy human individuals. Clones were sequenced by immunoSEQ multiplex PCR, and TCRdb holds only the in-frame ones, with some missing. The data show some 680,000 clones, 55% to 85% seen once. Input material: memory CD4+ T cells sorted from blood. As for subset: CD45RA-negative fraction. The receptors derive from a woman aged 25 to 39 in good health.

This clone was detected only once. CDR3 sequence: CASSVQGGDTQYF. The CDR3 coding sequence is TGTGCCAGCAGTGTACAGGGGGGAGATACGCAGTATTTT. V gene TRBV6-4 combines with J gene TRBJ2-3, with TRBD1 matching 8 bases. Germline loops: CDR1 MRHNA, CDR2 SNTAGT. This CDR3 contains 13 residues. The trim removed 4 bases at V and 5 bases at J, leaving 2 bases unmatched.

This clone has only a few counts. J is TRBJ2-3 and V is TRBV4-2, with TRBD2 matching 12 bases. The CDR3 loop spans 15 amino acids. The junction had 4 bases not matched to a gene; V was cut back by 3 bases and J by 6 bases. CDR1 is LGHNA and CDR2 is YNFKEQ in the germline V gene. CDR3 coding DNA: TGTGCCAGCAGCCATAATCTAGCGGGGGGGGATACGCAGTATTTT. Translating it yields CASSHNLAGGDTQYF.

The chain combines TRBV6-5 with TRBJ1-1, with no clear D. Germline V gene lookup returns CDR1 MNHEY and CDR2 SVGAGI. The V end was cut by 6 bases, the J end by 7 bases, with 15 bases between. The CDR3 totals 13 residues. DNA of the CDR3: TGTGCCAGCAGCTTATCTGGCAGCGGTGAAGCTTTCTTT. The encoded protein is CASSLSGSGEAFF.

The V call is TRBV5-1, the J call TRBJ1-1, with D hard to call. The CDR3 contains 13 residues. The germline CDR1 and CDR2 sequences are SGHRS and YFSETQ. V was clipped by 6 bases and J by 4 bases, with 13 bases between them. The CDR3 loop reads CASKVEWSTEAFF. CDR3 nucleotides: TGCGCCAGCAAGGTCGAGTGGAGCACTGAAGCTTTCTTT.

The chain joins TRBV28 to TRBJ2-4; 9 bases agree with TRBD2. The CDR3 contains 18 residues. V trimming: 2 bases; J trimming: 3 bases; junction bases outside the gene matches: 11. Germline assignment: CDR1 MDHEN and CDR2 SYDVKM. The chain's CDR3 is CASSLLAGTDGGKNIQYF. The CDR3 DNA reads TGTGCCAGCAGTTTACTAGCGGGAACTGATGGGGGCAAAAACATTCAGTACTTC.

This clone was detected only a few times. The chain joins TRBV2 to TRBJ1-1, with 12 positions matching TRBD1. V dropped 6 bases and J dropped 5; count of bases not matched to a gene: 4. The CDR3 loop spans 14 amino acids. The V gene's germline CDR1 is SNHLY and CDR2 FYNNEI. CDR3 region: CASRPGQGATEAFF. DNA for the CDR3: TGTGCCAGCAGACCGGGACAGGGGGCAACTGAAGCTTTCTTT.

This rearrangement joins TRBV28 to TRBJ2-3; TRBD1 is a possible D gene (5 bases). V lost 7 bases to trimming and J lost 3 bases, with 11 bases between them. This CDR3 is built from 13 residues. Germline V gives CDR1 MDHEN, CDR2 SYDVKM. The CDR3 here is CASIGVITDTQYF. DNA for the CDR3: TGTGCCAGCATAGGGGTTATAACAGATACGCAGTATTTT. Combining the CDR3 with reference TRBV28 and TRBJ2-3 gives the whole variable domain DVKVTQSSRYLVKRTGEKVFLECVQDMDHENMFWYRQDPGLGLRLIYFSYDVKMKEKGDIPEGYSVSREKKERFSLILESASTNQTSMYLCASIGVITDTQYFGPGTRLTVL.

J is TRBJ2-7 and V is TRBV28; 10 bases are shared with TRBD2. This CDR3 has 15 amino acids. From germline, CDR1 is MDHEN and CDR2 SYDVKM. V shed 2 bases and J 7 bases; nucleotides not matched to a gene: 8. The CDR3 region is CASSLVLAGPQEQYF. CDR3 nucleotides: TGTGCCAGCAGTTTAGTACTAGCGGGGCCTCAGGAGCAGTACTTC.

V gene TRBV27 combines with J gene TRBJ1-2; D ambiguous. The CDR3 consists of 19 residues. Per germline, CDR1 MNHEY and CDR2 SMNVEV (reference sequence). V gave up 0 bases and J gave up 2 bases, with 22 bases separating them. The CDR3 is CASSLSRRVGHATNYGYTF. The CDR3, as DNA: TGTGCCAGCAGTTTATCTAGAAGGGTAGGGCATGCCACAAACTATGGCTACACCTTC.

The V call is TRBV7-9, the J call TRBJ2-5; the D is unclear. The CDR3 totals 11 residues. With 6 bases removed from V and 3 bases from J, the gap between germline ends came to 5 bases. From germline, CDR1 is SEHNR and CDR2 FQNEAQ (reference sequence). CDR3 bases: TGTGCCAGCAGACAAGAAGAGACCCAGTACTTC. Translation: CASRQEETQYF.

The rearrangement links TRBV2 to TRBJ2-3; D is unclear. The length of the CDR3 is 16 residues. Germline V CDR1 and CDR2: SNHLY, FYNNEI. Trimming cost V 6 bases and J 1 base, with 17 bases left between them. For the CDR3, the DNA is TGTGCCAGCAGGGCGGAACTTGGTCGCCGCACAGATACGCAGTATTTT. Its protein is CASRAELGRRTDTQYF.

This chain connects TRBV5-1 to TRBJ2-7; D uncertain. The CDR3 spans 15 residues. The V and J ends lost 0 bases and 3 bases respectively, with 13 bases between them. Germline CDR1 and CDR2: SGHRS and YFSETQ. CDR3 protein: CASSLGGYTNYEQYF. The DNA for the CDR3 is TGCGCCAGCAGCTTGGGAGGCTACACCAACTACGAGCAGTACTTC.

The chain recombines TRBV4-1 with TRBJ2-7, with TRBD2 matching 9 bases. Germline CDR1 MGHRA, CDR2 YSYEKL. CDR3 length: 15 residues. The ends lost 1 base at V and 4 bases at J; junction bases unmatched: 5. CDR3 loop: CASSQVFSGSYEQYF. In DNA form, the CDR3 reads TGCGCCAGCAGCCAAGTGTTTAGCGGGAGTTACGAGCAGTACTTC.

The chain has TRBV6-5 and TRBJ1-3; maybe TRBD1 (5 bases). V lost 7 bases and J lost 0, with 13 bases in between. CDR1 and CDR2 (germline): MNHEY, SVGAGI. This CDR3 has 15 amino acids. The CDR3 bases are TGTGCCAGCATCTCGGGACGGGGCTCTGGAAACACCATATATTTT. Protein sequence: CASISGRGSGNTIYF.

The rearrangement uses TRBV29-1 and TRBJ2-3, with D hard to call. The germline V gene has CDR1 SQVTM and CDR2 ANQGSEA. This CDR3 contains 14 residues. V lost 6 bases, J lost 0 bases, and 13 bases lay in between. The CDR3 sequence: CSVAKQSSTDTQYF. DNA for the CDR3: TGCAGCGTCGCGAAACAGTCTAGCACAGATACGCAGTATTTT.

This clone was counted only a few times. This chain uses TRBV13 with TRBJ2-1, with D uncertain. The CDR3 sequence is 11 residues long. Germline V CDR1 and CDR2: PRHDT, FYEKMQ (reference sequence). Deletions cut 7 bases from V and 8 bases from J, with 9 bases between. The CDR3 bases are TGTGCCAGCACCCTTGTGGATGAGCAGTTCTTC. Translation gives CASTLVDEQFF.

The genes are TRBV6-5 and TRBJ2-1; no reliable D call. CDR1 and CDR2 from the germline V gene are MNHEY and SVGAGI. V lost 1 base to trimming and J lost 5 bases, with 9 bases between them. This CDR3 region has 14 residues. The CDR3 here is CASSYYPTDNEQFF. The CDR3 DNA reads TGTGCCAGCAGTTACTATCCTACCGACAATGAGCAGTTCTTC.

This rearrangement joins TRBV5-1 to TRBJ2-1; tentatively, D is TRBD1 or TRBD2 (5 bases each). Trimming removed 0 bases at V and 6 bases at J, with 16 bases between. Germline-derived CDR1 and CDR2 are SGHRS and YFSETQ. This CDR3 region has 16 residues. The CDR3 loop is CASSLGYRDGLNEQFF. The CDR3, as DNA: TGCGCCAGCAGCTTGGGCTACCGGGACGGCCTCAATGAGCAGTTCTTC.

With regard to this clone: The junction shows a germline mismatch at one end, possibly a read error. The CDR3 is CACSSWKGLAGDETQYF. CDR3 bases: TGCGCCTGCAGCTCTTGGAAGGGACTAGCGGGAGATGAGACCCAGTACTTC. The chain is built from TRBV5-1 and TRBJ2-5, with 14 nucleotides matching TRBD2. Germline loops: CDR1 SGHRS, CDR2 YFSETQ. CDR3 length equals 17 residues.

The chain links TRBV28 to TRBJ1-3, with D hard to call. Germline loops: CDR1 MDHEN, CDR2 SYDVKM. The CDR3 spans 17 residues. The V end lost 3 bases, the J end lost 3 bases, and 18 bases lay between the germline ends. CDR3 protein: CASSFRSAGIFGNTIYF. The CDR3 region has the DNA TGTGCCAGCAGTTTTCGGTCTGCGGGAATTTTTGGAAACACCATATATTTT.

The genes are TRBV5-4 and TRBJ2-5, with D unresolved. The germline CDR1 and CDR2 sequences are SGHNT and YYREEE (reference sequence). CDR3 length: 15 residues. Deletions cut 4 bases from V and 2 bases from J, with 15 bases between. This chain's CDR3 is CASSPQRGRQETQYF. CDR3 in DNA: TGTGCCAGCAGCCCGCAGCGAGGACGGCAAGAGACCCAGTACTTC.

The V gene is TRBV11-1, the J gene TRBJ2-7; 8 bases agree with TRBD2. Germline V gives CDR1 SGHAT, CDR2 FQDESV (reference sequence). The CDR3 sequence is 14 residues long. After removal of 3 bases from V and 3 bases from J, the junction contained 4 bases not matched to a gene. The CDR3 loop is CASSFAGGGYEQYF. The CDR3 region has the DNA TGTGCCAGCAGCTTTGCCGGGGGGGGCTACGAGCAGTACTTC.

This clone was counted only a few times. This chain links TRBV2 with TRBJ1-1; D may be TRBD1 (5 bases). V gave up 7 bases and J gave up 8 bases, with 23 bases separating them. CDR3 length: 15 amino acids. Per germline, CDR1 SNHLY and CDR2 FYNNEI. The DNA of the CDR3 is TGTGCCAGCACCCCCGAGGGGCAGGGTGCTACCGAAGCTTTCTTT. Translating it yields CASTPEGQGATEAFF.

V is TRBV19 and J is TRBJ2-3; D unresolved. Germline CDR1 LNHDA, CDR2 SQIVND (reference sequence). CDR3 size: 14 residues. The V end was cut by 4 bases, the J end by 2 bases, with 10 bases between. The DNA for the CDR3 is TGTGCCAGTAGTAGGCAGGCCCTCACAGATACGCAGTATTTT. The encoded protein is CASSRQALTDTQYF.